This passage covers 15 T cell receptor beta chains from one sample sequenced in a study of regulatory T cells in long-lasting Graves disease. Researchers made TCR beta libraries by using iRepertoire HTBI primers and running Arm-PCR on CDR3 regions. One entry per CDR3 protein results from TCRdb running MiXCR on the multiplex PCR reads. The sample lists about 320,000 distinct CDR3 sequences, about a sixth occurring once. The sample's time point: newly diagnosed GD, antithyroid drugs for less than 3 months. TCR sequences were obtained from RNA taken from PBMCs. Sequenced material: peripheral blood mononuclear cells (PBMCs), taken at new diagnosis, from a patient treated with antithyroid drugs. The receptors were gathered from a female donor with Graves disease.

This clonotype was observed many times. The rearrangement links TRBV7-9 to TRBJ2-2; TRBD2 matches 8 bases. In germline, CDR1 is SEHNR, CDR2 FQNEAQ (reference sequence). The CDR3 has 16 amino acids. Trimming cost V 1 base and J 5 bases; bases outside gene matches: 6. The CDR3 protein is CASSLDAGTRTGELFF. CDR3 nucleotide sequence: TGTGCCAGCAGCTTAGACGCCGGGACTAGAACCGGGGAGCTGTTTTTT.

This clonotype appeared many times. The rearrangement links TRBV28 to TRBJ1-5; 9 nucleotides align to TRBD1. There are 17 residues in the CDR3. Germline V gene sequence: CDR1 MDHEN, CDR2 SYDVKM. V was clipped by 6 bases and J by 4 bases; unmatched bases: 13. CDR3 protein: CASSRGGGQGGNQPQHF. The CDR3 region has the DNA TGTGCCAGCAGCCGAGGGGGGGGACAGGGCGGAAATCAGCCCCAGCATTTT. Supplemented by reference TRBV28 and TRBJ1-5, the full variable domain reads DVKVTQSSRYLVKRTGEKVFLECVQDMDHENMFWYRQDPGLGLRLIYFSYDVKMKEKGDIPEGYSVSREKKERFSLILESASTNQTSMYLCASSRGGGQGGNQPQHFGDGTRLSIL.

The genes are TRBV29-1 and TRBJ1-3; no definite D call. Trimming cost V 7 bases and J 0 bases, with 10 bases left between them. CDR3 size: 13 residues. Germline V gives CDR1 SQVTM, CDR2 ANQGSEA. DNA for the CDR3: TGCAGCGCCGCTGGCAGCTCTGGAAACACCATATATTTT. Translating gives CSAAGSSGNTIYF.

This clonotype was picked up a small number of times. The chain employs TRBV5-1 and TRBJ2-1; 9 bases map to TRBD2. This CDR3 comprises 16 residues. The germline V gene has CDR1 SGHRS and CDR2 YFSETQ. Trimming took 4 bases from V and 8 from J; bases not matched to a gene: 13. The CDR3: CASSPTLAAGGYEQFF. DNA for the CDR3: TGCGCCAGCAGCCCTACCTTAGCAGCGGGAGGCTATGAGCAGTTCTTC.

Remarks on this clonotype: Since a far larger clone is one base different, this is likely a read error. The V and J genes are TRBV11-3 and TRBJ2-5; 8 nucleotides agree with TRBD2. The CDR3 has 14 residues. From germline, CDR1 is SGHNT and CDR2 YENEEA. CDR3 DNA: TGTACCAGCAGTTTAACTAGCGGCCAAGAGACCCAGTACTTC. Protein: CTSSLTSGQETQYF.

CDR3 loop: CSARDRIAHNEQFF. The CDR3 nucleotides are TGCAGTGCTAGAGATAGGATAGCACACAATGAGCAGTTCTTC. The chain links TRBV20-1 to TRBJ2-1; the D is unclear. The germline V gene has CDR1 DFQATT and CDR2 SNEGSKA (reference sequence). The CDR3 extends over 14 amino acids. Trimming pared 0 bases from V and 5 bases from J, leaving 11 bases between.

This sequence joins TRBV7-3 and TRBJ2-2; 13 bases align to TRBD2. The junction had 5 bases not matched to a gene; V was cut back by 2 bases and J by 2 bases. The germline V gene has CDR1 SGHTA and CDR2 FQGTGA. The CDR3 runs to 18 residues. The CDR3 here is CASSLGLAGDFNTGELFF. The DNA for the CDR3 is TGTGCCAGCAGCTTAGGACTAGCGGGAGATTTTAACACCGGGGAGCTGTTTTTT.

The CDR3 protein is CAWMTGWEQYF. DNA for the CDR3: TGTGCCTGGATGACTGGTTGGGAGCAGTACTTC. The genes are TRBV30 and TRBJ2-7; D unresolved. Trimming took 4 bases from V and 7 from J, leaving 11 bases between them. Germline V lookup: CDR1 GTSNPN, CDR2 SVGIG (reference sequence). The CDR3 sequence is 11 residues long.

Concerning this clonotype itself: With a much larger clone just one base away, this may be a read error. CDR3 loop: CASSHGTAHTGELFF. Here the CDR3 DNA reads TGTGCCAGCAGTCACGGGACAGCTCACACCGGGGAGCTGTTTTTT. The gene calls are TRBV6-1 and TRBJ2-2; TRBD1 aligns across 7 bases. Trimming took 5 bases from V and 3 from J; bases not matched to a gene: 6. Germline V gives CDR1 MNHNS, CDR2 SASEGT. The length of the CDR3 is 15 residues.

This sequence joins TRBV11-2 and TRBJ2-1; 7 bases fit TRBD1. CDR1 and CDR2 from the germline V gene are SGHAT and FQNNGV. This CDR3 has 17 amino acids. J was trimmed by 6 bases and V by 2 bases; bases with no gene match: 13. The CDR3, as DNA: TGTGCCAGCAGCTTATTCTTCGTCAGGAAGGGGGCCAATGAGCAGTTCTTC. Protein product: CASSLFFVRKGANEQFF.

On this clonotype itself: Given a much more abundant clone one base away, this may be a read error. The rearrangement links TRBV27 to TRBJ2-3; the D is unclear. Germline CDR1 reads MNHEY; CDR2 reads SMNVEV (reference sequence). Trimming shortened V by 0 bases and J by 4 bases, and 11 bases separated the two germline ends. There are 15 residues in the CDR3. The CDR3 nucleotides read TGTGCCAGCAGTTTATCCCCCGGAATTCCAGATACGCAGTATTTT. It yields the protein CASSLSPGIPDTQYF.

This clonotype was seen a handful of times. The conserved phenylalanine or tryptophan is not found at the CDR3 terminus, so this likely reflects a read error. The V and J genes are TRBV10-3 and TRBJ2-3; tentatively, D is TRBD2 (5 bases). Trimming shortened V by 3 bases and J by 5 bases, and 18 bases separated the two germline ends. Germline V lookup: CDR1 ENHRY, CDR2 SYGVKD. The CDR3 runs 16 residues. The CDR3 region is CAISDPAGPAGDTQYL. The CDR3 DNA is TGTGCCATCAGTGACCCGGCGGGCCCCGCAGGAGATACGCAGTATTTG.

This clonotype was recorded many times. V and J are TRBV29-1 and TRBJ1-2, with D uncertain. V gave up 5 bases and J gave up 8 bases, with 9 bases separating them. Per the germline V gene, CDR1 is SQVTM and CDR2 is ANQGSEA. The CDR3 sequence is 10 residues long. CDR3 DNA: TGCAGCGTTTTAGGTCTGGGCTACACCTTC. It specifies CSVLGLGYTF.

V usage is TRBV20-1 and J usage is TRBJ2-2, with D tentatively TRBD2 (6 bases). CDR1 and CDR2 (germline): DFQATT, SNEGSKA (reference sequence). V gave up 3 bases and J gave up 4 bases, with 18 bases separating them. The CDR3 contains 16 residues. CDR3 protein: CSASYGTAIGTGELFF. For the CDR3, the DNA is TGCAGTGCTAGTTACGGGACTGCCATAGGCACCGGGGAGCTGTTTTTT.

This clonotype has a count of ten or more. The rearrangement links TRBV6-5 to TRBJ2-2, with 7 bases that match TRBD2. Germline V gene sequence: CDR1 MNHEY, CDR2 SVGAGI. J gave up 0 bases and V 2 bases, and 3 bases lay outside the gene matches. The CDR3 covers 16 residues. The CDR3 protein is CASSYRTRANTGELFF. The CDR3 coding sequence is TGTGCCAGCAGTTACAGGACTAGGGCGAACACCGGGGAGCTGTTTTTT.